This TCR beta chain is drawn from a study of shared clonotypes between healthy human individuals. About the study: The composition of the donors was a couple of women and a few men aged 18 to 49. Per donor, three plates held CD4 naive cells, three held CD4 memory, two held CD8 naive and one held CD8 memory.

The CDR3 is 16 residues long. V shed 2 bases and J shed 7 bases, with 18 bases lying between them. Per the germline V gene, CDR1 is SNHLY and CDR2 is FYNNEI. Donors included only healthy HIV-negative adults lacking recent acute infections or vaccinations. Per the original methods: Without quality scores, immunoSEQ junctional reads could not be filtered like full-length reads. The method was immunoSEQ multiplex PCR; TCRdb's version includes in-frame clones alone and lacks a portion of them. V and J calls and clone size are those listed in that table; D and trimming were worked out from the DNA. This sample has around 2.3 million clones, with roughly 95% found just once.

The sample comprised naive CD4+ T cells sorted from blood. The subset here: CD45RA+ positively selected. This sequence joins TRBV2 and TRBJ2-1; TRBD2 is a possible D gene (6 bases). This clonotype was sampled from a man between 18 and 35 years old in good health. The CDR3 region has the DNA TGTGCCAGCAGTGAAACTTGGCGGGACCATTTGAATGAGCAGTTCTTC. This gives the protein CASSETWRDHLNEQFF.